The rows below give T cell receptor beta chains drawn from one sample of a study of a mutant IDH1 vaccine in newly diagnosed glioma. Sequenced by immunoSEQ multiplex PCR; TCRdb stores in-frame clones only, minus some. This sample has around 54,000 clones, with 85% to 90% found just once. Their antigens remain unidentified. The sample here was PBMCs, taken from a glioma patient whose treatment included an IDH1 peptide vaccine. These receptors all come from a man aged 40-49 years with glioma. Each CDR3 is given with its conserved first and last residue. The order of the fields is J gene, D gene, V gene, clone size, CDR3 protein, CDR3 DNA. The D gene is left open where the match is weak. Part of the rows lack a size; the others show once, few, many or a class for expanded clones.

>TRBJ2-3|-|TRBV5-1|-
CASSPSIRTDTQYF
TGCGCCAGCAGCCCGTCAATCAGGACAGATACGCAGTATTTT
>TRBJ1-1|-|TRBV7-6|-
CASSFGQGNTEAFF
TGTGCCAGCAGCTTTGGGCAAGGGAACACTGAAGCTTTCTTT
>TRBJ2-7|-|TRBV4-2|many
CASSQDYGVEQYF
TGTGCCAGCAGCCAAGATTACGGGGTCGAGCAGTACTTC
>TRBJ2-7|-|TRBV6-1|-
CASSGARTEDYEQYF
TGTGCCAGCAGTGGAGCTCGGACAGAGGACTACGAGCAGTACTTC
>TRBJ2-7|-|TRBV23-1|-
CASSRGPEGYEQYF
TGCGCCAGCAGCCGAGGGCCCGAGGGGTACGAGCAGTACTTC
>TRBJ1-1|-|TRBV20-1|-
CSARLDSEAFF
TGCAGTGCTAGACTGGACAGTGAAGCTTTCTTT
>TRBJ1-1|-|TRBV6-5|-
CASTNQGGNTEAFF
TGTGCCAGCACCAACCAAGGAGGGAACACTGAAGCTTTCTTT
>TRBJ2-3|TRBD2|TRBV4-1|-
CASSQAGTSGRDTQYF
TGCGCCAGCAGCCAGGCCGGGACTAGCGGGAGGGATACGCAGTATTTT
>TRBJ2-7|-|TRBV6-1|-
CASNYGGSNSYEQYF
TGTGCCAGCAACTATGGGGGGAGTAATTCCTACGAGCAGTACTTC
>TRBJ2-3|-|TRBV5-4|once
CASSRGTTDFGTQYF
TGTGCCAGCAGCCGGGGGACAACTGATTTCGGTACGCAGTATTTT
>TRBJ2-1|TRBD2|TRBV6-4|-
CASSEREGYNEQFF
TGTGCCAGCAGTGAGCGGGAGGGCTACAATGAGCAGTTCTTC
>TRBJ2-3|-|TRBV20-1|-
CSASLGGQYF
TGCAGTGCTAGTCTAGGAGGGCAGTATTTT
>TRBJ1-3|-|TRBV7-2|-
CASSFDVGARGNTIYF
TGTGCCAGCAGCTTCGACGTCGGGGCTCGTGGAAACACCATATATTTT
>TRBJ2-7|-|TRBV5-6|-
CASSSNRYEQYF
TGTGCCAGCAGCTCCAACCGCTACGAGCAGTACTTC
>TRBJ2-3|TRBD2|TRBV11-2|-
CASSLFFAGVGDTQYF
TGTGCCAGCAGCTTATTTTTTGCGGGAGTCGGAGATACGCAGTATTTT
>TRBJ2-7|TRBD2|TRBV27|once
CASSTRLAGNEQYF
TGTGCCAGCAGTACCCGACTAGCCGGGAACGAGCAGTACTTC
>TRBJ2-2|TRBD1|TRBV25-1|-
CASSEYTGGVTGELFF
TGTGCCAGCAGTGAATATACAGGGGGCGTCACCGGGGAGCTGTTTTTT
>TRBJ2-7|TRBD1|TRBV19|-
CASRDRGSRTYEQYF
TGTGCCAGTAGGGACAGGGGATCTCGCACCTACGAGCAGTACTTC
>TRBJ2-7|TRBD2|TRBV6-5|few
CASSVRGGATYEQYF
TGTGCCAGCAGTGTACGCGGGGGGGCAACCTACGAGCAGTACTTC
>TRBJ1-2|TRBD1|TRBV19|-
CASSPGQGLFYGYTF
TGTGCCAGTAGTCCAGGACAGGGGTTATTCTATGGCTACACCTTC
>TRBJ2-7|-|TRBV7-9|-
CASSPWTAYEQYF
TGTGCCAGCAGCCCGTGGACAGCCTACGAGCAGTACTTC
>TRBJ1-2|-|TRBV6-5|-
CASSRLGISGYTF
TGTGCCAGCAGTCGCCTGGGGATTTCTGGCTACACCTTC
>TRBJ2-7|-|TRBV7-9|-
CASSLKGISYEQYF
TGTGCCAGCAGCTTAAAGGGGATCTCCTACGAGCAGTACTTC
>TRBJ2-1|-|TRBV29-1|-
CSAPGDTSYNEQFF
TGCAGCGCCCCTGGGGACACATCCTACAATGAGCAGTTCTTC
>TRBJ1-4|-|TRBV15|-
CATSRGYLNEKLFF
TGTGCCACCAGCAGAGGTTACCTTAATGAAAAACTGTTTTTT
>TRBJ2-7|-|TRBV10-3|-
CAISEFATSRESYEQYF
TGTGCCATCAGTGAGTTCGCTACTAGCCGAGAATCGTACGAGCAGTACTTC
>TRBJ2-1|TRBD2|TRBV4-1|-
CASSQRTSGRGKYNEQFF
TGCGCCAGCAGCCAACGGACTAGCGGGAGAGGTAAATACAATGAGCAGTTCTTC
>TRBJ2-7|TRBD1|TRBV4-1|-
CASSPTGRYEQYF
TGCGCCAGCAGCCCGACAGGGCGGTACGAGCAGTACTTC
>TRBJ1-3|TRBD1|TRBV6-1|-
CASSEPGTGGGNTIYF
TGTGCCAGCAGTGAACCCGGGACAGGGGGGGGAAACACCATATATTTT
>TRBJ1-5|-|TRBV7-2|-
CASSLGPPSNQPQHF
TGTGCCAGCAGCTTAGGGCCCCCGAGCAATCAGCCCCAGCATTTT
>TRBJ1-5|-|TRBV29-1|-
CSAAWGYDQPQHF
TGCAGCGCCGCGTGGGGATATGATCAGCCCCAGCATTTT
>TRBJ2-7|-|TRBV7-9|-
CASSETLGSDYEQYF
TGTGCCAGCAGCGAGACCCTAGGGTCAGACTACGAGCAGTACTTC